One sample yielded the 10 T cell receptor beta chains listed below, sequenced in a study of cytomegalovirus exposure and HLA in healthy donors. The primer mix had 60 Vbeta and 13 Jbeta primers. The method was immunoSEQ multiplex PCR; TCRdb's version includes in-frame clones alone and lacks a portion of them. The table shows about 69,000 clones, with 68% occurring only once. Sequencing input: PBMCs. The receptors were sampled from a woman in her thirties in good health and CMV-seronegative.

The chain has TRBV2 and TRBJ2-7, with 9 bases fitting TRBD1. Germline values: CDR1 SNHLY, CDR2 FYNNEI. The CDR3 loop spans 11 amino acids. Trimming cost V 10 bases and J 7 bases; bases outside gene matches: 5. The CDR3 sequence is CATQDRGEQYF. CDR3 nucleotides: TGTGCCACCCAGGACAGGGGAGAGCAGTACTTC. Variable domain in full (rest from reference TRBV2 and TRBJ2-7): EPEVTQTPSHQVTQMGQEVILRCVPISNHLYFYWYRQILGQKVEFLVSFYNNEISEKSEIFDDQFSVERPDGSNFTLKIRSTKLEDSAMYFCATQDRGEQYFGPGTRLTVT.

This chain uses TRBV18 with TRBJ1-1; 8 bases are a match to TRBD1. The CDR3 sequence is 17 residues long. CDR1 and CDR2 from the germline V gene are KGHSH and LQKENI. J gave up 1 base and V 6 bases, and 13 bases lay outside the gene matches. CDR3 coding DNA: TGTGCCAGCTCCCGCGGACAGGGAGGTTGGGAGAACACTGAAGCTTTCTTT. It specifies CASSRGQGGWENTEAFF.

This clone showed up just once. The gene calls are TRBV9 and TRBJ1-1; the D gene is possibly TRBD1 (6 bases). Germline V gene sequence: CDR1 SGDLS, CDR2 YYNGEE. The V end was cut by 1 base, the J end by 1 base, with 11 bases between. This CDR3 has 15 amino acids. The chain's CDR3 is CASSVTSTGNTEAFF. DNA for the CDR3: TGTGCCAGCAGCGTAACCTCGACAGGGAACACTGAAGCTTTCTTT.

V gene TRBV5-4 combines with J gene TRBJ1-1, with D hard to call. The CDR3 runs 14 residues. V lost 4 bases to trimming and J lost 4 bases, with 14 bases between them. Germline V CDR1 and CDR2: SGHNT, YYREEE (reference sequence). This chain's CDR3 is CASSAPTRGTEAFF. In nucleotides, the CDR3 is TGTGCCAGCAGCGCCCCAACTCGCGGCACTGAAGCTTTCTTT.

The chain carries TRBV29-1 and TRBJ1-4; 7 positions match TRBD1. Germline trimming cut 5 bases from V and 0 bases from J; bases unmatched to any gene: 6. There are 15 residues in the CDR3. Germline V gene data show CDR1 as SQVTM and CDR2 as ANQGSEA. The CDR3 sequence: CSVSGGIATNEKLFF. Here the CDR3 DNA reads TGCAGCGTTTCAGGGGGTATCGCAACTAATGAAAAACTGTTTTTT.

The rearrangement uses TRBV9 and TRBJ1-2; no firm D call. Deletions cut 0 bases from V and 2 bases from J, with 5 bases between. Germline V lookup: CDR1 SGDLS, CDR2 YYNGEE. The CDR3 is 13 amino acids. CDR3 bases: TGTGCCAGCAGCGTAGTTCAGAACTATGGCTACACCTTC. Its translation is CASSVVQNYGYTF. The full variable domain, rest sourced from reference TRBV9 and TRBJ1-2, is DSGVTQTPKHLITATGQRVTLRCSPRSGDLSVYWYQQSLDQGLQFLIQYYNGEERAKGNILERFSAQQFPDLHSELNLSSLELGDSALYFCASSVVQNYGYTFGSGTRLTVV.

V gene TRBV4-1 combines with J gene TRBJ1-3; D might be TRBD1 (5 bases). The CDR3 is made up of 15 amino acids. V lost 0 bases and J lost 3, with 9 bases in between. The V gene's germline CDR1 is MGHRA and CDR2 YSYEKL. CDR3 residues: CASSQEGQGGNTIYF. As DNA, the CDR3 is TGCGCCAGCAGCCAAGAGGGGCAGGGTGGAAACACCATATATTTT.

The chain joins TRBV7-9 to TRBJ2-3; TRBD2 matches at 8 bases. The CDR3 extends over 17 amino acids. Germline assignment: CDR1 SEHNR and CDR2 FQNEAQ (reference sequence). Losses at the gene ends were 9 bases for V and 0 bases for J; bases not matched to a gene: 14. The CDR3 bases are TGTGCCAGGGGGCGGGGGGCAACCAAACTAAGCACAGATACGCAGTATTTT. It translates to CARGRGATKLSTDTQYF. Using reference TRBV7-9 and TRBJ2-3 for the parts outside the CDR3, the full variable domain is DTGVSQNPRHKITKRGQNVTFRCDPISEHNRLYWYRQTLGQGPEFLTYFQNEAQLEKSRLLSDRFSAERPKGSFSTLEIQRTEQGDSAMYLCARGRGATKLSTDTQYFGPGTRLTVL.

J is TRBJ1-2 and V is TRBV11-2, with 7 positions matching TRBD1. Germline V gives CDR1 SGHAT, CDR2 FQNNGV. The V segment lost 4 bases and the J segment 1 base; nucleotides outside the gene matches: 9. The CDR3 length is 16 residues. The CDR3 reads CASSSPKYRGNYGYTF. The DNA for the CDR3 is TGTGCCAGCAGCTCCCCAAAATACAGGGGTAACTATGGCTACACCTTC.

The chain combines TRBV5-1 with TRBJ2-5; D is unclear. The ends were cut back, 3 bases at V and 3 bases at J, with 12 bases in the middle. The CDR3 totals 14 residues. The germline V gene encodes CDR1 SGHRS and CDR2 YFSETQ. CDR3 in DNA: TGCGCCAGCAGCTCGTTGTGGGCTAAAGAGACCCAGTACTTC. Protein sequence: CASSSLWAKETQYF.